The following is a TCR beta chain sequence with its context. Produced via immunoSEQ multiplex PCR; TCRdb's table is partial and in-frame only. Of around 79,000 clones listed, over 80% are singletons. The sample originates from a study of PD-L1 blockade in urothelial cancer. As to time point: pretreatment peripheral blood. Per the germline V gene, CDR1 is SGDLS and CDR2 is YYNGEE. Trimming shortened V by 4 bases and J by 1 base, and 5 bases separated the two germline ends. The CDR3 spans 12 residues. This TCR was recovered from a man aged 40-50 years with urothelial cancer. The genes are TRBV9 and TRBJ1-1; D gene uncertain. Source: PBMCs, taken around atezolizumab (anti-PD-L1) treatment. The CDR3 region has the DNA TGTGCCAGCAGCTCCCGGAACACTGAAGCTTTCTTT. Amino acid sequence: CASSSRNTEAFF.